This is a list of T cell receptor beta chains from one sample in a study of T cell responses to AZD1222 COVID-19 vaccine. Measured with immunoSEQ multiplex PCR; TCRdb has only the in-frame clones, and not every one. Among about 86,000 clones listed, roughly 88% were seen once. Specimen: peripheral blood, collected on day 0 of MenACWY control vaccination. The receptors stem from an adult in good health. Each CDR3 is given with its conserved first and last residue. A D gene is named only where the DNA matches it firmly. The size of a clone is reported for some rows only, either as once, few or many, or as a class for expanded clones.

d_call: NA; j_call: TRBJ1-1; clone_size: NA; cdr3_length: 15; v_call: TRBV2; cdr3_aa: CASTRNGQGNTEAFF; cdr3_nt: TGTGCCAGCACCCGAAATGGGCAGGGGAACACTGAAGCTTTCTTT
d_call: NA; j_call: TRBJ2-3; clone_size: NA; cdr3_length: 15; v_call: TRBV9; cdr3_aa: CASSVGVSTTDTQYF; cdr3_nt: TGTGCCAGCAGCGTAGGAGTCAGTACCACAGATACGCAGTATTTT
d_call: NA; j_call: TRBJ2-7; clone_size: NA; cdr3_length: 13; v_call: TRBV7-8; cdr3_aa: CASSLARTNEQYF; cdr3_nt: TGTGCCAGCAGCTTAGCTAGGACAAACGAGCAGTACTTC
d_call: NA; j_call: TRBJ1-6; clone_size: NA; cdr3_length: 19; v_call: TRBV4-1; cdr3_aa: CASSQDRRGPSSYNSPLHF; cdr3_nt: TGCGCCAGCAGCCAAGATCGTCGGGGGCCCAGCTCCTATAATTCACCCCTCCACTTT
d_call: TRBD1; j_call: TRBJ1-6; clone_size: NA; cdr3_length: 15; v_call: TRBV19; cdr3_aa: CASSGWTGANSPLHF; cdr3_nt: TGTGCCAGTAGTGGGTGGACAGGTGCTAATTCACCCCTCCACTTT
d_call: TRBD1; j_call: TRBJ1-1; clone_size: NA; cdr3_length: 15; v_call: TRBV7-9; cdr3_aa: CASSPQGAPATEAFF; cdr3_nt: TGTGCCAGCAGCCCACAGGGGGCTCCGGCCACTGAAGCTTTCTTT
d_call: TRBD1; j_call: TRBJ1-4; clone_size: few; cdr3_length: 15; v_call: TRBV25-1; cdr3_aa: CASSATGTGMEKLFF; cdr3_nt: TGTGCCAGCAGTGCCACCGGGACAGGGATGGAAAAACTGTTTTTT
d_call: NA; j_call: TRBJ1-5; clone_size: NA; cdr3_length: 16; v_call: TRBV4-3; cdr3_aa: CASSQDLWGSNQPQHF; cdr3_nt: TGCGCCAGCAGCCAAGATTTGTGGGGGAGCAATCAGCCCCAGCATTTT
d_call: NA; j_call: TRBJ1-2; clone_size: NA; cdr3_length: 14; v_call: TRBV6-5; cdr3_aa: CASSPRGTKAGYTF; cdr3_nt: TGTGCCAGCAGTCCCCGCGGGACTAAGGCTGGCTACACCTTC
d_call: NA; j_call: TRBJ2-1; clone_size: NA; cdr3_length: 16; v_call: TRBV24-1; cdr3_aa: CATSDSGRSSYNEQFF; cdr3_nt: TGTGCCACCAGTGATTCAGGAAGGAGCTCCTACAATGAGCAGTTCTTC
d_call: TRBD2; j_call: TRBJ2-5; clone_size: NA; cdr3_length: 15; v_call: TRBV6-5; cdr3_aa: CASSSGEAGQETQYF; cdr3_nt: TGTGCCAGCAGTAGCGGGGAGGCAGGGCAAGAGACCCAGTACTTC
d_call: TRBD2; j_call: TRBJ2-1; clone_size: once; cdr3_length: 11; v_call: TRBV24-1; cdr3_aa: CATSTGTSKFF; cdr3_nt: TGTGCCACCTCGACCGGGACTAGCAAGTTCTTC
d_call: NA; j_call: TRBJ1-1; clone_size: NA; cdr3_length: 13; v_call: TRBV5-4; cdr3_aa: CASSLVVQAEAFF; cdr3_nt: TGTGCCAGCAGCTTGGTAGTTCAGGCTGAAGCTTTCTTT
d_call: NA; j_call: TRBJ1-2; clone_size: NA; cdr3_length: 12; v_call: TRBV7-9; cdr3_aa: CASSLAGNGYTF; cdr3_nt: TGTGCCAGCAGCTTAGCAGGGAATGGCTACACCTTC
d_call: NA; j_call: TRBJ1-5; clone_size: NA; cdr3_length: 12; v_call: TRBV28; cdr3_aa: CASGRGNQPQHF; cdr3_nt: TGTGCCAGTGGTAGGGGGAATCAGCCCCAGCATTTT
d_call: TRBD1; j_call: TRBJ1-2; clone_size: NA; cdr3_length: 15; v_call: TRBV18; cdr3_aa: CASSPRDSANYGYTF; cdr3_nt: TGTGCCAGCTCACCGCGGGACAGCGCTAACTATGGCTACACCTTC
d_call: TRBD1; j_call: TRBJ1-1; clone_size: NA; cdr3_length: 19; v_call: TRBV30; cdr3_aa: CAWSVPHRGRDWGPPEAFF; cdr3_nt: TGTGCCTGGAGTGTACCCCACAGGGGGCGTGATTGGGGCCCCCCTGAAGCTTTCTTT
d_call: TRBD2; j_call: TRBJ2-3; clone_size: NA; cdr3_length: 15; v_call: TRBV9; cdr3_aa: CASSVGLAGTDTQYF; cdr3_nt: TGTGCCAGCAGCGTAGGTCTAGCGGGGACAGATACGCAGTATTTT
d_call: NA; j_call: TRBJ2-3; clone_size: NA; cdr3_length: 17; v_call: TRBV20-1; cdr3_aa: CSASPAIREPYTDTQYF; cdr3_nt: TGCAGTGCTAGTCCCGCTATTCGGGAGCCTTACACAGATACGCAGTATTTT
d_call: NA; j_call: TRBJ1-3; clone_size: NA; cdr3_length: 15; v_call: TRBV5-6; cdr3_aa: CASSLEGRERHTIYF; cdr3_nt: TGTGCCAGCAGCTTGGAAGGGAGGGAGCGACACACCATATATTTT
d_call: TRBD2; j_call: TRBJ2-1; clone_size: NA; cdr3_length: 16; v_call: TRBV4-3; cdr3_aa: CASSQEPSGGYNEQFF; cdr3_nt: TGCGCCAGCAGCCAAGAGCCTAGCGGGGGGTACAATGAGCAGTTCTTC
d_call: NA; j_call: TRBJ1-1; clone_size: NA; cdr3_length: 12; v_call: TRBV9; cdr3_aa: CASSVRGTEAFF; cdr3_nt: TGTGCCAGCAGCGTAAGGGGGACTGAAGCTTTCTTT
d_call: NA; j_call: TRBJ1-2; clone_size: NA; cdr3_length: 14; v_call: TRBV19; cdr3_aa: CASTPVGTNYGYTF; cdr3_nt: TGTGCCAGTACCCCGGTGGGAACTAACTATGGCTACACCTTC
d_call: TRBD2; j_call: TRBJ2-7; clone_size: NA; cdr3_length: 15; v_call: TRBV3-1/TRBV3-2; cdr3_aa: CASSPQLAGDYEQYF; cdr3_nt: TGTGCCAGCAGCCCTCAACTAGCGGGTGACTACGAGCAGTACTTC
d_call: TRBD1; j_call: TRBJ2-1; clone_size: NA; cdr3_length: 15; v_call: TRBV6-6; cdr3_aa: CASSRTGERTDEQFF; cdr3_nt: TGTGCCAGCAGTAGGACAGGGGAGCGAACCGATGAGCAGTTCTTC
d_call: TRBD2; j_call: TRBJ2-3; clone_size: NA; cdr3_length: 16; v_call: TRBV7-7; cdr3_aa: CASSLGLAGSTDTQYF; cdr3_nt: TGTGCCAGCAGCTTGGGACTAGCGGGGAGCACAGATACGCAGTATTTT
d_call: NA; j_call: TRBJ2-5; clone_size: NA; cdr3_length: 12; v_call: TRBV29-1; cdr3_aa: CSVEVARETQYF; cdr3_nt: TGCAGCGTTGAAGTAGCAAGGGAGACCCAGTACTTC
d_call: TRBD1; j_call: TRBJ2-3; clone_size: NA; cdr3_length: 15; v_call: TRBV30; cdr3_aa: CAWSADRQSTDTQYF; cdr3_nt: TGTGCCTGGAGCGCGGACAGGCAATCCACAGATACGCAGTATTTT
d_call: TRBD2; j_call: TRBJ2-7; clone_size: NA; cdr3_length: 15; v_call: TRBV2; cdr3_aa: CASSTLAGGLYEQYF; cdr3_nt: TGTGCCAGCAGTACTCTAGCGGGGGGACTATACGAGCAGTACTTC
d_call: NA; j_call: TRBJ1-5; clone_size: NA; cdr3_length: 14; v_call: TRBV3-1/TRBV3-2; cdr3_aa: CASSLGGSNQPQHF; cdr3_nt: TGTGCCAGCAGCTTGGGGGGCAGCAATCAGCCCCAGCATTTT
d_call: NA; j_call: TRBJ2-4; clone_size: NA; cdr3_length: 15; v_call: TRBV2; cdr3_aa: CASSEEGLAKNIQYF; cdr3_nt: TGTGCCAGCAGTGAAGAGGGGCTAGCCAAAAACATTCAGTACTTC
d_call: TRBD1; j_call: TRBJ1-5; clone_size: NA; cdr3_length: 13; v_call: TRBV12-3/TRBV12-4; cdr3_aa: CASSRDRNQPQHF; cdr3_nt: TGTGCCAGCAGCCGGGACAGGAATCAGCCCCAGCATTTT
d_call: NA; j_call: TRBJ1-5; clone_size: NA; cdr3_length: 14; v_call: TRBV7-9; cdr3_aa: CASSYGTENQPQHF; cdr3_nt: TGTGCCAGCAGTTATGGGACGGAGAATCAGCCCCAGCATTTT
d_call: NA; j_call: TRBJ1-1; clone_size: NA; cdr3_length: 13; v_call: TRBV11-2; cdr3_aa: CASSPESRPEAFF; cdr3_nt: TGTGCCAGCAGCCCCGAATCCCGGCCTGAAGCTTTCTTT
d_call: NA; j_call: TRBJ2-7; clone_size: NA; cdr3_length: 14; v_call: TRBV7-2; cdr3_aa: CASSSLPTGYEQYF; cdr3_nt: TGTGCCAGCAGCTCCTTACCTACTGGCTACGAGCAGTACTTC
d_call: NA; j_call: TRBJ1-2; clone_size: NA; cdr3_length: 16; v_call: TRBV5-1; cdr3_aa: CASSPYPGYLTYGYTF; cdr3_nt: TGCGCCAGCAGCCCCTATCCAGGGTACCTAACATATGGCTACACCTTC
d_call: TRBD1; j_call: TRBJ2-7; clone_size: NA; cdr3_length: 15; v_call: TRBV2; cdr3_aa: CASSEGGQGIYEQYF; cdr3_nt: TGTGCCAGCAGTGAAGGGGGACAGGGGATCTACGAGCAGTACTTC
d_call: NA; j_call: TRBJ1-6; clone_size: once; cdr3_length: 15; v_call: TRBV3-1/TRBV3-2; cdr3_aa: CASSQTLGDGAPLHF; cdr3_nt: TGTGCCAGCAGCCAGACTCTGGGGGACGGGGCACCCCTCCACTTT
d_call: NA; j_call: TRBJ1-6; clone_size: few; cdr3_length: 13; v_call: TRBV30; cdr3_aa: CAWGLRRNSPLHF; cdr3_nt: TGTGCCTGGGGCCTTCGACGGAATTCACCCCTCCACTTT
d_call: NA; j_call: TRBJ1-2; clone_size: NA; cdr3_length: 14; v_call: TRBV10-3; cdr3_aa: CAIIDIPSDYGYTF; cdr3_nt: TGTGCCATCATCGACATACCGAGCGACTATGGCTACACCTTC
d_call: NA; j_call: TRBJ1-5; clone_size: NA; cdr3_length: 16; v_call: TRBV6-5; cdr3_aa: CASSYSQKGNNQPQHF; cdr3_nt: TGTGCCAGCAGTTACTCGCAAAAAGGGAACAATCAGCCCCAGCATTTT
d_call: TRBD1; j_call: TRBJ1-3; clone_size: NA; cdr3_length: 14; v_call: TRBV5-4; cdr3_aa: CASSRDSSGNTIYF; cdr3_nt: TGTGCCAGCAGCAGGGACAGCTCTGGAAACACCATATATTTT
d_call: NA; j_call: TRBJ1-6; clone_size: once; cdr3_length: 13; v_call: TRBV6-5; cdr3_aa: CASLVQGGSPLHF; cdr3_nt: TGTGCCAGCCTGGTACAGGGTGGTTCACCCCTCCACTTT
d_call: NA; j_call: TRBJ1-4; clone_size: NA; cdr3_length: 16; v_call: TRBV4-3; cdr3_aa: CASSQDLSGGKGKLFF; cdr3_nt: TGCGCCAGCAGCCAAGATCTAAGTGGGGGAAAGGGAAAACTGTTTTTT
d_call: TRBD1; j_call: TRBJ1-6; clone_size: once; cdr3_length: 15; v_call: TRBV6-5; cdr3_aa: CASSLGQGTNSPLHF; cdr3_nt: TGTGCCAGCTCCCTGGGACAGGGGACTAATTCACCCCTCCACTTT
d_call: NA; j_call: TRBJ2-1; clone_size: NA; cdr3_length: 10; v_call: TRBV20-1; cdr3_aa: CSASSNEQFF; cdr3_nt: TGCAGTGCTAGTAGCAATGAGCAGTTCTTC
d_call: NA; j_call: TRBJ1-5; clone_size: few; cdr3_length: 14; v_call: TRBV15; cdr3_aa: CATVRGGSNQPQHF; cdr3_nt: TGTGCCACCGTTCGGGGAGGTAGCAATCAGCCCCAGCATTTT
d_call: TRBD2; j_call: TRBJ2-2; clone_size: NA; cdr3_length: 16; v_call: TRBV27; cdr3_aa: CASSLLAGDPTGELFF; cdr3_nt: TGTGCCAGCAGTTTACTGGCGGGGGACCCCACCGGGGAGCTGTTTTTT
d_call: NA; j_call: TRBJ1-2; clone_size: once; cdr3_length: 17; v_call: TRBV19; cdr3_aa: CASTSTAQPPLSYGYTF; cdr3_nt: TGTGCCAGTACCTCTACGGCGCAGCCCCCATTGAGCTATGGCTACACCTTC
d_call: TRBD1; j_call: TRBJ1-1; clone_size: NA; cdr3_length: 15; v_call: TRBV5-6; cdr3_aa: CASSLTDRAGTEAFF; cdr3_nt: TGTGCCAGCAGCTTAACGGACAGGGCGGGCACTGAAGCTTTCTTT
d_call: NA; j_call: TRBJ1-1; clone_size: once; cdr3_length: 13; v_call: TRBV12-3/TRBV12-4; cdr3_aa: CASSSSSLGKAFF; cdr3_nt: TGTGCCAGCAGTTCGTCATCGTTGGGGAAAGCTTTCTTT
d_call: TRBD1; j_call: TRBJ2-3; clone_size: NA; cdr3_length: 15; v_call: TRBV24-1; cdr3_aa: CATSSPGQGSDTQYF; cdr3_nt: TGTGCCACCAGCTCTCCGGGACAGGGCTCAGATACGCAGTATTTT
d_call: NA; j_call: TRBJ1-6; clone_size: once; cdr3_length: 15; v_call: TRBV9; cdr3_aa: CASNPLGTRNSPLHF; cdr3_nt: TGTGCCAGCAACCCCCTGGGGACGAGGAATTCACCCCTCCACTTT